This TCR beta chain was obtained from a study of response to subunit inactivated influenza vaccine. MiXCR, applied by TCRdb to the RT-PCR reads, yields one record per CDR3 protein. This sample yields about 570,000 distinct CDR3 sequences, of which 10% to 12% are seen a single time; more than 9.5% belongs to the top ten. Trimming cost V 6 bases and J 4 bases, with 16 bases left between them. CDR1 and CDR2 from the germline V gene are MDHEN and SYDVKM. The CDR3 extends over 15 amino acids. In its sample, this clonotype was seen many times. In addition, the sample was reused for a study of T cells expressing NK-cell markers. That study adds: 5'RACE template switching with UMIs generated TCR beta cDNA. The CD3+CD56-NKG2C+ fraction of a few donors was also led by these clonotypes.

This chain links TRBV28 with TRBJ1-3, with a weak D call TRBD1 (5 bases). This TCR came from a man between 45 and 60 years old who received an inactivated influenza vaccine. The sequencing here drew on PBMCs from blood, taken on the day of vaccination. In nucleotides, the CDR3 is TGTGCCAGCAGCCGCGGGGGGAATTACGGAAACACCATATATTTT. Residues: CASSRGGNYGNTIYF.